These T cell receptor beta chains were read from a single sample in a study of Tregs in tolerant kidney transplant recipients. Sequencing was performed with immunoSEQ multiplex PCR; in TCRdb, only in-frame clones are kept and a portion is missing. The data show 60,000 or so clones, 80% to 90% seen once. The sequencing input was CD4+ T cells from blood. The receptors derive from a human donor in good health. Each CDR3 is given with its conserved first and last residue. Fields, in order: V gene, D gene, clone size, J gene, CDR3 protein, CDR3 DNA. A D gene is named only where the DNA matches it firmly. A row's size may be missing; if present it is once, few, many or a size class.

TRBV2	TRBD1	-	TRBJ1-4	CASAKPRDRGEKLFF	TGTGCCAGCGCCAAGCCCCGGGACAGGGGCGAAAAACTGTTTTTT
TRBV18	TRBD2	-	TRBJ2-7	CASSRMSGTPYEQYF	TGTGCCAGCTCACGGATGAGCGGGACCCCCTACGAGCAGTACTTC
TRBV19	-	-	TRBJ1-1	CASSIRGDTEAFF	TGTGCCAGTAGTATTCGGGGAGACACTGAAGCTTTCTTT
TRBV5-8	TRBD1	once	TRBJ2-7	CASSPGTGSSYEQYF	TGTGCCAGCAGTCCCGGGACAGGGAGCTCCTACGAGCAGTACTTC
TRBV4-1	-	-	TRBJ1-3	CASSPGFGGAGNTIYF	TGCGCCAGCAGCCCGGGGTTTGGGGGGGCTGGAAACACCATATATTTT
TRBV11-2	-	-	TRBJ2-3	CASSSWGARDTQYF	TGTGCCAGCAGCTCCTGGGGGGCCCGAGATACGCAGTATTTT
TRBV2	-	-	TRBJ1-3	CASQIGTPGNTIYF	TGTGCCAGCCAAATCGGGACACCCGGAAACACCATATATTTT
TRBV5-1	TRBD2	-	TRBJ2-2	CASSSTSEAGELFF	TGCGCCAGCTCCTCCACTAGCGAGGCCGGGGAGCTGTTTTTT
TRBV7-9	-	-	TRBJ1-5	CASSLATANQPQHF	TGTGCCAGCAGCTTAGCCACCGCAAATCAGCCCCAGCATTTT
TRBV11-2	-	-	TRBJ2-5	CASSLEGWETQYF	TGTGCCAGCAGCTTAGAGGGGTGGGAGACCCAGTACTTC
TRBV6-5	-	once	TRBJ2-7	CASSYSFRGEQYF	TGTGCCAGCAGTTACTCCTTTCGGGGCGAGCAGTACTTC
TRBV29-1	-	-	TRBJ1-3	CSGVLGNTIYF	TGCAGCGGTGTTCTTGGAAACACCATATATTTT
TRBV4-1	-	-	TRBJ2-1	CASSFWGDEQFF	TGCGCCAGCAGCTTCTGGGGGGATGAGCAGTTCTTC
TRBV7-9	-	few	TRBJ1-3	CASSPTQGAGNTIYF	TGTGCCAGCAGCCCAACCCAGGGTGCTGGAAACACCATATATTTT
TRBV5-1	TRBD2	-	TRBJ2-5	CASSSPGTSGGETQYF	TGCGCCAGCAGCTCTCCCGGGACTAGCGGGGGTGAGACCCAGTACTTC
TRBV5-8	TRBD1	-	TRBJ1-4	CASSPGTGVTNEKLFF	TGTGCCAGCAGCCCAGGGACAGGGGTTACTAATGAAAAACTGTTTTTT
TRBV23-1	-	-	TRBJ1-2	CASILPGQIQLNAGYTF	TGCGCCAGCATACTTCCCGGACAGATCCAACTAAACGCCGGCTACACCTTC
TRBV7-2	-	-	TRBJ1-6	CASSLNDSPLHF	TGTGCCAGCAGCTTGAATGATTCACCCCTCCACTTT
TRBV4-2	-	once	TRBJ1-2	CALPGRLNNYGYTF	TGTGCCCTACCCGGACGGCTCAATAACTATGGCTACACCTTC
TRBV7-9	-	-	TRBJ1-1	CASSLVGLGHRMNTEAFF	TGTGCCAGCAGCTTAGTAGGCCTGGGACACCGGATGAACACTGAAGCTTTCTTT
TRBV15	-	once	TRBJ1-2	CATSRDTGGGYTF	TGTGCCACCAGCAGGGACACAGGAGGAGGCTACACCTTC
TRBV6-6	-	-	TRBJ2-1	CASSYSRNNEQFF	TGTGCCAGCAGTTACTCGAGGAACAATGAGCAGTTCTTC
TRBV9	-	once	TRBJ1-4	CASSGPTSDEKLFF	TGTGCCAGCAGCGGCCCTACTTCGGATGAAAAACTGTTTTTT
TRBV5-1	TRBD2	few	TRBJ2-1	CASSLGTSGRILSSYNEQFF	TGCGCCAGCAGCTTAGGGACTAGCGGGAGAATCCTGAGCTCCTACAATGAGCAGTTCTTC
TRBV11-3	-	-	TRBJ2-5	CASSLDEQETQYF	TGTGCCAGCAGCTTAGACGAACAAGAGACCCAGTACTTC
TRBV30	-	once	TRBJ1-2	CAWSRGEGYGYTF	TGTGCCTGGAGTCGAGGGGAGGGGTATGGCTACACCTTC
TRBV9	-	-	TRBJ2-1	CASSSTAVNEQFF	TGTGCCAGCAGTTCCACCGCAGTCAATGAGCAGTTCTTC
TRBV4-1	-	-	TRBJ2-3	CASSQGLTDADTQYF	TGCGCCAGCAGCCAGGGCCTAACAGACGCAGATACGCAGTATTTT
TRBV19	-	-	TRBJ1-2	CASKPIYANYGYTF	TGTGCCAGTAAGCCTATTTATGCTAACTATGGCTACACCTTC
TRBV9	TRBD2	-	TRBJ2-5	CASSVSGAQETQYF	TGTGCCAGCAGCGTTAGCGGGGCCCAAGAGACCCAGTACTTC
TRBV6-1	-	-	TRBJ1-4	CASSDGTSQKLFF	TGTGCCAGCAGTGACGGGACATCGCAAAAACTGTTTTTT
TRBV10-3	-	-	TRBJ2-6	CAISGTGIRGQGPGANVLTF	TGTGCCATCAGTGGGACCGGGATAAGAGGGCAAGGGCCTGGGGCCAACGTCCTGACTTTC
TRBV13	-	-	TRBJ2-1	CASSFYSGGSNEQFF	TGTGCCAGCAGCTTCTACTCCGGAGGCTCCAATGAGCAGTTCTTC
TRBV6-5	-	-	TRBJ2-7	CASRSHVGYEQYF	TGTGCCAGCAGGTCACACGTCGGCTACGAGCAGTACTTC